The 2 T cell receptor beta chains given below trace back to one sample, sequenced in a study of blood T cell repertoires in COVID-19. The assay was immunoSEQ multiplex PCR, and TCRdb's table has in-frame clones only and misses some. The sample lists 120,000 to 150,000 clones, about 91% occurring once. The material sequenced was peripheral blood. These receptors were obtained from a woman aged 45-60 years with acute or convalescent COVID-19.

The V call is TRBV5-4, the J call TRBJ1-2; D remains unclear. Germline CDR1 and CDR2: SGHNT and YYREEE (reference sequence). With 2 bases removed from V and 6 bases from J, the gap between germline ends came to 11 bases. The CDR3 has 13 residues. The CDR3: CASSFSGKDGYTF. CDR3 nucleotide sequence: TGTGCCAGCAGCTTTTCGGGGAAGGATGGCTACACCTTC.

The V and J genes are TRBV10-3 and TRBJ1-2; 11 bases line up with TRBD1. Germline V gene lookup returns CDR1 ENHRY and CDR2 SYGVKD. The ends lost 4 bases at V and 6 bases at J; junction bases unmatched: 1. The CDR3 consists of 13 residues. The CDR3 DNA is TGTGCCATCAGTGGGACAGGGGGCGATGGCTACACCTTC. It encodes CAISGTGGDGYTF.